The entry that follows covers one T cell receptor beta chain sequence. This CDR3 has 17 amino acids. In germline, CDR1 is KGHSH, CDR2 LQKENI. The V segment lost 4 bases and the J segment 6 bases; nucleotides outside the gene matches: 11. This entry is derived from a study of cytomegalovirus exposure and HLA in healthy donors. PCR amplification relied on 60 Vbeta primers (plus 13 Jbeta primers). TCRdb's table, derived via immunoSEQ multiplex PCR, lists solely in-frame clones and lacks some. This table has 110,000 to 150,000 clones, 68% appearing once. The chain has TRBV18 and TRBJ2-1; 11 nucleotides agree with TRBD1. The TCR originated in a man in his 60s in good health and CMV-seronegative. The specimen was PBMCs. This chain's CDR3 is CASSRSVGTGGVNEQFF. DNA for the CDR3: TGTGCCAGCTCACGGTCTGTGGGGACAGGGGGTGTCAATGAGCAGTTCTTC. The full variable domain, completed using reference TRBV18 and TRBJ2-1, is NAGVMQNPRHLVRRRGQEARLRCSPMKGHSHVYWYRQLPEEGLKFMVYLQKENIIDESGMPKERFSAEFPKEGPSILRIQQVVRGDSAAYFCASSRSVGTGGVNEQFFGPGTRLTVL.